The 28 T cell receptor beta chains below were found in one sample sequenced in a study of beta chain features in type 1 diabetes. Expressed TCRB transcripts were sequenced, since all the RNA that had been isolated was reverse transcribed. The repertoire was sequenced with immunoSEQ multiplex PCR; TCRdb's copy has only in-frame clones and lacks some. The data contain 810,000 or so clones, about a sixth of them singletons. Sequenced sample: naive CD4+ T cells from blood. Receptors originate from a woman between 18 and 29 years old in good health.

The chain is built from TRBV27 and TRBJ2-2; D gene unclear. V lost 2 bases to trimming and J lost 3 bases, with 16 bases between them. Germline CDR1 reads MNHEY; CDR2 reads SMNVEV (reference sequence). The CDR3 contains 17 residues. The CDR3 sequence is CASSLVGFPDHTGELFF. Written as DNA, the CDR3 is TGTGCCAGCAGTTTAGTGGGGTTTCCAGATCACACCGGGGAGCTGTTTTTT.

There are a few counts of this clone. The chain joins TRBV7-2 to TRBJ1-5; D perhaps matches TRBD1 (5 bases). Trimming stripped 3 bases from V and 8 bases from J, with 14 bases between. The CDR3 loop spans 14 amino acids. CDR1 is SGHTA and CDR2 is FQGNSA in the germline V gene. CDR3 amino acids: CASSLAGNNEPQHF. Written as DNA, the CDR3 is TGTGCCAGCAGCTTGGCAGGGAACAACGAGCCCCAGCATTTT.

This clone has a handful of counts. The same CDR3 also results from other DNA sequences found in this sample. Here the CDR3 DNA reads TGTGCCAGCTCACCCTCGGGTACCTACGAGCAGTACTTC. Protein: CASSPSGTYEQYF. The chain has TRBV18 and TRBJ2-7; D not certain. Between the trimmed V and J ends, which lost 3 bases and 2 bases, there was a span of 8 bases. CDR3 length equals 13 residues. Germline V gene sequence: CDR1 KGHSH, CDR2 LQKENI.

V and J are TRBV7-9 and TRBJ2-7, with 7 bases that match TRBD1. This CDR3 spans 11 amino acids. Germline V CDR1 and CDR2: SEHNR, FQNEAQ (reference sequence). V shed 5 bases and J 10 bases; nucleotides not matched to a gene: 5. The CDR3 DNA follows: TGTGCCAGCAGCCAACAGGGGCCCCAGTACTTC. Its translation is CASSQQGPQYF.

The chain couples TRBV2 to TRBJ1-1; maybe TRBD1 (5 bases). Per germline, CDR1 SNHLY and CDR2 FYNNEI. The CDR3 has 12 amino acids. V lost 1 base, J lost 8 bases, and 8 bases lay in between. The CDR3 coding sequence is TGTGCCAGCAGTGAAGGAAGGGGAGAAGCTTTCTTT. This sequence encodes CASSEGRGEAFF.

This sequence joins TRBV29-1 and TRBJ2-1; a possible D gene is TRBD1 (6 bases). Between the trimmed V and J ends, which lost 4 bases and 3 bases, there was a span of 19 bases. The CDR3 is made up of 16 amino acids. Germline loops: CDR1 SQVTM, CDR2 ANQGSEA. The DNA of the CDR3 is TGCAGCGTTGTGGCCCCACAAACAGGGTACTACAATGAGCAGTTCTTC. This gives the protein CSVVAPQTGYYNEQFF.

In its sample, this clone was seen a few times. The V call is TRBV19, the J call TRBJ2-1; 9 positions match TRBD2. Unmatched junction bases numbered 6, after V lost 4 bases and J lost 8 bases. The CDR3 consists of 14 residues. Germline V gene sequence: CDR1 LNHDA, CDR2 SQIVND (reference sequence). CDR3 amino acids: CASSTWTSDDEQFF. In DNA form, the CDR3 reads TGTGCCAGTAGTACTTGGACTAGCGATGATGAGCAGTTCTTC.

V usage is TRBV18 and J usage is TRBJ1-5; 7 nucleotides agree with TRBD1. This CDR3 contains 15 residues. Looked up from germline, CDR1 is KGHSH and CDR2 is LQKENI. V was pared by 1 base and J by 7 bases, with 7 bases of the junction left unmatched. CDR3 DNA: TGTGCCAGCTCACCACTGCCGACAGGGAACCAGCCCCAGCATTTT. Amino acid sequence: CASSPLPTGNQPQHF.

The V call is TRBV28, the J call TRBJ1-3; no definite D call. Germline CDR1 is MDHEN and CDR2 is SYDVKM. CDR3 length: 14 residues. Trimming stripped 8 bases from V and 6 bases from J, with 17 bases between. CDR3 loop: CASAPLGNQNTIYF. CDR3 DNA: TGTGCCAGCGCCCCTTTGGGGAATCAAAACACCATATATTTT.

The chain combines TRBV19 with TRBJ2-3; no definite D call. The V end lost 5 bases, the J end lost 7 bases, and 10 bases lay between the germline ends. Germline CDR1 LNHDA, CDR2 SQIVND (reference sequence). The CDR3 is 12 residues long. The CDR3 loop reads CASSSRPHTQYF. DNA of the CDR3: TGTGCCAGTAGTTCTCGGCCGCATACGCAGTATTTT.

The chain has TRBV7-2 and TRBJ1-5; D may be TRBD1 (5 bases). This CDR3 spans 14 amino acids. Germline CDR1 reads SGHTA; CDR2 reads FQGNSA. V was shortened by 3 bases and J by 8 bases, with 14 bases between the two germline ends. The CDR3 nucleotides read TGTGCCAGCAGCTTTCAGGGAGGTGGCGAGCCCCAGCATTTT. It specifies CASSFQGGGEPQHF.

The V call is TRBV7-3, the J call TRBJ2-7; 8 positions agree with TRBD2. The CDR3 contains 17 residues. Per the germline V gene, CDR1 is SGHTA and CDR2 is FQGTGA. V lost 3 bases and J lost 7; bases outside the gene matches: 17. CDR3 amino acids: CASSFGWGGPGLDEQYF. The CDR3 DNA is TGTGCCAGCAGCTTCGGTTGGGGCGGGCCGGGACTAGATGAGCAGTACTTC.

This chain joins TRBV28 and TRBJ1-2; D remains ambiguous. Germline CDR1 MDHEN, CDR2 SYDVKM. This CDR3 has 13 amino acids. The ends were cut back, 5 bases at V and 7 bases at J, with 14 bases in the middle. This CDR3 is CASSVTPASGYTF. CDR3 nucleotide sequence: TGTGCCAGCAGTGTGACCCCAGCCTCTGGCTACACCTTC.

This clone was recorded once. The V and J genes are TRBV6-6 and TRBJ2-1, with D perhaps TRBD2 (5 bases). The V end was cut by 10 bases, the J end by 6 bases, with 13 bases between. The CDR3 is 12 amino acids. CDR1 is MNHNY, CDR2 SVGAGI, per germline (reference sequence). The chain's CDR3 is CAIRGPSNEQFF. In DNA form, the CDR3 reads TGTGCCATCCGCGGGCCATCCAATGAGCAGTTCTTC.

A remark on this clone: Other nucleotide sequences from this sample produce the same CDR3. The genes are TRBV2 and TRBJ1-1; D remains unclear. The CDR3 runs to 13 residues. CDR1 and CDR2 from the germline V gene are SNHLY and FYNNEI. V lost 4 bases, J lost 1 base, and 7 bases lay in between. The CDR3 reads CASSVEQNTEAFF. As DNA, the CDR3 is TGTGCCAGCAGTGTTGAACAGAACACTGAAGCTTTCTTT.

The genes are TRBV19 and TRBJ1-2, with D uncertain. Germline CDR1 is LNHDA and CDR2 is SQIVND (reference sequence). The CDR3 loop spans 14 amino acids. The V gene lost 3 bases and the J gene lost 4 bases, with 12 bases spanning the gap. The CDR3 loop reads CASSILGVGYGYTF. CDR3 sequence (DNA): TGTGCCAGTAGTATCCTCGGGGTGGGCTATGGCTACACCTTC.

The chain combines TRBV2 with TRBJ1-1; D is undetermined. Germline V gene sequence: CDR1 SNHLY, CDR2 FYNNEI. Trimming pared 7 bases from V and 4 bases from J, leaving 13 bases between. The CDR3 totals 13 residues. Here the CDR3 reads CASNQEMSTEAFF. CDR3 in DNA: TGTGCCAGCAACCAGGAAATGAGCACTGAAGCTTTCTTT. The whole variable domain, remainder taken from reference TRBV2 and TRBJ1-1, is EPEVTQTPSHQVTQMGQEVILRCVPISNHLYFYWYRQILGQKVEFLVSFYNNEISEKSEIFDDQFSVERPDGSNFTLKIRSTKLEDSAMYFCASNQEMSTEAFFGQGTRLTVV.

The V and J genes are TRBV9 and TRBJ2-7, with TRBD2 identical over 8 bases. Germline CDR1 is SGDLS and CDR2 is YYNGEE. The CDR3 length is 15 residues. After removal of 0 bases from V and 1 base from J, the junction contained 3 bases not matched to a gene. Here the CDR3 DNA reads TGTGCCAGCAGCGTAGGGACTAGCATGTCCTACGAGCAGTACTTC. Translating gives CASSVGTSMSYEQYF.

This clone was detected once. The identical CDR3 is also encoded by other nucleotide sequences in the sample. The chain joins TRBV7-2 to TRBJ2-1; D remains ambiguous. The CDR3 sequence is 14 residues long. Germline V gene lookup returns CDR1 SGHTA and CDR2 FQGNSA. V lost 2 bases and J lost 0, with 5 bases in between. The CDR3 protein is CASSLTSSYNEQFF. In nucleotides, the CDR3 is TGTGCCAGCAGCTTAACAAGCTCCTACAATGAGCAGTTCTTC.

The chain recombines TRBV5-6 with TRBJ1-2, with D tentatively TRBD1 (5 bases). The CDR3 contains 16 residues. The V end lost 4 bases, the J end lost 3 bases, and 19 bases lay between the germline ends. CDR1 SGHDT and CDR2 YYEEEE come from the germline V gene. The DNA of the CDR3 is TGTGCCAGCAGCCTAAGTGGCGGGGCATCCTACTATGGCTACACCTTC. Translating it yields CASSLSGGASYYGYTF.

V gene TRBV28 combines with J gene TRBJ2-7, with D possibly being TRBD1 (5 bases). The V gene lost 2 bases and the J gene lost 2 bases, with 7 bases spanning the gap. The CDR3 is 13 amino acids. Germline V CDR1 and CDR2: MDHEN, SYDVKM. The CDR3 protein is CASSLDSPYEQYF. The DNA of the CDR3 is TGTGCCAGCAGTTTAGACAGTCCCTACGAGCAGTACTTC.

The chain uses TRBV9 and TRBJ2-3, with a possible D match to TRBD2 (5 bases). CDR3 size: 15 residues. V was clipped by 3 bases and J by 6 bases, with 17 bases between them. Germline lookup yields CDR1 SGDLS and CDR2 YYNGEE. The CDR3 protein is CASSGAAGVADTQYF. CDR3 DNA sequence: TGTGCCAGCAGCGGGGCGGCTGGCGTAGCGGATACGCAGTATTTT.

This clone was seen a few times. The V and J genes are TRBV7-3 and TRBJ2-3; D unresolved. The V end was cut by 1 base, the J end by 4 bases, with 12 bases between. This CDR3 is built from 15 residues. The germline CDR1 and CDR2 sequences are SGHTA and FQGTGA. The CDR3, as DNA: TGTGCCAGCAGCTTAAATCCAGTTCAGTCAGATACGCAGTATTTT. Its protein is CASSLNPVQSDTQYF.

The chain joins TRBV10-3 to TRBJ1-5; 7 nucleotides agree with TRBD1. This CDR3 is 14 amino acids long. Looked up from germline, CDR1 is ENHRY and CDR2 is SYGVKD. V was clipped by 5 bases and J by 4 bases; unmatched bases: 5. The CDR3 DNA reads TGTGCCATCAGTCAAGACAGGGCTAATCAGCCCCAGCATTTT. Its translation is CAISQDRANQPQHF.

This clone was observed a few times. J is TRBJ2-3 and V is TRBV9; TRBD2 agrees at 7 bases. Trimming at V came to 2 bases and at J to 2 bases, leaving 5 bases not matched to a gene. CDR1 is SGDLS and CDR2 is YYNGEE in the germline V gene. This CDR3 has 15 amino acids. The CDR3 loop reads CASSVGGSPTDTQYF. DNA for the CDR3: TGTGCCAGCAGCGTCGGGGGGTCACCCACAGATACGCAGTATTTT. The entire variable domain, with the rest obtained from reference TRBV9 and TRBJ2-3, is as follows: DSGVTQTPKHLITATGQRVTLRCSPRSGDLSVYWYQQSLDQGLQFLIQYYNGEERAKGNILERFSAQQFPDLHSELNLSSLELGDSALYFCASSVGGSPTDTQYFGPGTRLTVL.

This chain links TRBV10-2 with TRBJ2-7, with D perhaps TRBD2 (6 bases). V lost 2 bases, J lost 11 bases, and 22 bases lay in between. CDR1 is WSHSY and CDR2 is SAAADI in the germline V gene. The CDR3 is 15 amino acids. The CDR3 here is CASSEAARPAGTEYF. CDR3 in DNA: TGCGCCAGCAGTGAGGCGGCCCGGCCGGCGGGGACGGAGTACTTC.

This clone was detected only a few times. The rearrangement uses TRBV15 and TRBJ2-1, with TRBD1 identical over 9 bases. Germline V gene data show CDR1 as LNHNV and CDR2 as YYDKDF (reference sequence). The CDR3 totals 16 residues. V gave up 2 bases and J gave up 1 base; unmatched junction bases: 3. The CDR3, as DNA: TGTGCCACCAGCAGACGGACAGGGGCATCCTACAATGAGCAGTTCTTC. Its protein is CATSRRTGASYNEQFF.

The chain carries TRBV4-3 and TRBJ2-1; no clear D gene. Germline V gene sequence: CDR1 LGHNA, CDR2 YSLEER. Trimming cost V 0 bases and J 0 bases, with 6 bases left between them. The CDR3 extends over 15 amino acids. CDR3 in DNA: TGCGCCAGCAGCCAAGAGGGAAGCTCCTACAATGAGCAGTTCTTC. Its protein product is CASSQEGSSYNEQFF.